Listed below are T cell receptor beta chains from one sample, sequenced in a study of CD8+ T cells in alopecia areata. Clones were sequenced by immunoSEQ multiplex PCR, and TCRdb holds only the in-frame ones, with some missing. The table shows about 180,000 clones, with approximately 65% occurring only once. Source: CD8+ T cells sorted from blood, taken at week 0. The receptors were sampled from a human donor with alopecia areata. Both conserved end residues are part of each CDR3. A D gene is named only where the DNA matches it firmly. Part of the rows lack a size; the others show once, few, many or a class for expanded clones.

size	V	D	J	CDR3	DNA
-	TRBV7-6	-	TRBJ1-5	CASGPNNQPQHF	TGTGCCAGCGGGCCGAACAATCAGCCCCAGCATTTT
-	TRBV15	TRBD1	TRBJ2-1	CATSAGTGKYNEQFF	TGTGCCACCAGCGCTGGGACAGGGAAATACAATGAGCAGTTCTTC
-	TRBV30	-	TRBJ1-2	CAWYGGTLNGYTF	TGTGCCTGGTACGGGGGGACACTTAATGGCTACACCTTC
few	TRBV7-8	TRBD2	TRBJ2-1	CASSLRVSGGVRNEQFF	TGTGCCAGCAGCTTAAGGGTTAGCGGGGGGGTAAGGAATGAGCAGTTCTTC
-	TRBV29-1	-	TRBJ1-2	CSVENIGDYGYTF	TGCAGCGTTGAAAATATCGGGGACTATGGCTACACCTTC
-	TRBV6-5	-	TRBJ1-5	CASSGGGTQHF	TGTGCCAGCAGTGGAGGGGGTACCCAGCATTTT
-	TRBV7-6	TRBD2	TRBJ2-1	CASSLGGGRSFF	TGTGCCAGCAGCTTAGGTGGCGGGAGAAGCTTCTTC
-	TRBV29-1	-	TRBJ2-2	CSVKTGELFF	TGCAGCGTTAAGACCGGGGAGCTGTTTTTT
few	TRBV6-5	TRBD1	TRBJ2-7	CASRPGQAYEQYF	TGTGCCTCAAGACCGGGACAGGCATACGAGCAGTACTTC
-	TRBV29-1	-	TRBJ1-1	CSSRTGEVAEAFF	TGCAGCTCAAGGACGGGAGAGGTGGCTGAAGCTTTCTTT
-	TRBV30	TRBD1	TRBJ1-2	CAWSVATGNYGYTF	TGTGCCTGGAGTGTAGCGACAGGGAACTATGGCTACACCTTC
few	TRBV25-1	-	TRBJ2-1	CASSVGRWNDEQFF	TGTGCCAGCAGTGTAGGCAGATGGAACGATGAGCAGTTCTTC
-	TRBV7-9	TRBD1	TRBJ2-2	CASSTNNPGQSNTGELFF	TGTGCCAGCAGCACCAACAACCCGGGACAGTCGAACACCGGGGAGCTGTTTTTT
-	TRBV4-1	TRBD1	TRBJ1-1	CASSQPGTENTEAFF	TGCGCCAGCAGCCAACCTGGGACAGAGAACACTGAAGCTTTCTTT
once	TRBV27	-	TRBJ1-5	CASSSLRDKINQPQHF	TGTGCCAGCAGCTCTCTCCGGGACAAGATCAATCAGCCCCAGCATTTT
few	TRBV7-9	-	TRBJ2-2	CASSLADGELFF	TGTGCCAGCAGCTTGGCGGACGGGGAGCTGTTTTTT
-	TRBV5-1	TRBD1	TRBJ2-3	CASSQKTGLDTQYF	TGCGCCAGCAGCCAGAAGACAGGGCTGGATACGCAGTATTTT
-	TRBV7-2	-	TRBJ2-1	CGTSRYNEQFF	TGTGGTACTAGCCGGTACAATGAGCAGTTCTTC
-	TRBV25-1	-	TRBJ2-5	CASGETQYF	TGTGCCAGCGGAGAGACCCAGTACTTC
-	TRBV2	TRBD2	TRBJ2-2	CASSGEAAGAGELFF	TGTGCCAGCTCGGGGGAGGCTGCGGGGGCCGGGGAGCTGTTTTTT
-	TRBV30	-	TRBJ2-7	CAWSVGEQEEYF	TGTGCCTGGAGTGTAGGGGAACAGGAGGAGTACTTC
few	TRBV5-1	-	TRBJ1-1	CASSLGGGTEAFF	TGCGCCAGCAGCTTGGGAGGGGGCACTGAAGCTTTCTTT
-	TRBV12-5	TRBD2	TRBJ2-1	CASGWMRLAIDNEQFF	TGTGCTAGTGGTTGGATGAGACTAGCTATTGACAATGAGCAGTTCTTC
-	TRBV27	-	TRBJ2-5	CASRWGETQYF	TGTGCCAGCAGGTGGGGCGAGACCCAGTACTTC
-	TRBV27	-	TRBJ1-1	CASRRGSEAFF	TGTGCCAGCAGGAGGGGGTCTGAAGCTTTCTTT